This T cell receptor (beta chain) was sequenced for a study of CD8+ T cells in alopecia areata. Across the study: At a dose of 5 to 10 mg twice daily, oral tofacitinib was given to treated patients. Patients remained on tofacitinib for 6 to 18 months and then went 6 months without it.

This clone was counted a few times. Investigators isolated RNA and reverse transcribed it into cDNA to act as the sequencing template. The protocol was immunoSEQ multiplex PCR, while the TCRdb copy is restricted to in-frame clones and leaves out a portion. The data show around 140,000 clones, about 47% seen once. Trimming pared 0 bases from V and 1 base from J, leaving 9 bases between. Germline V gives CDR1 LGHNA, CDR2 YNFKEQ. The CDR3 covers 15 residues. The J gene is TRBJ1-1, the V gene TRBV4-2, with D unresolved. The TCR was taken from a human donor with alopecia areata. Sequenced here: CD4+ T cells sorted from blood, sampled at week 0. Here the CDR3 DNA reads TGTGCCAGCAGCCAAGATAAGGGAACGAACACTGAAGCTTTCTTT. Encoded protein: CASSQDKGTNTEAFF.